The 21 T cell receptor beta chains listed next were all sequenced from one sample in a study of shared clonotypes between healthy human individuals. Terminally differentiated effector memory CD45RA+ cells were excluded by CCR7 positive selection of CD45RO-negative cells. Clones were read by immunoSEQ multiplex PCR, and TCRdb kept only the in-frame ones, dropping some. The data hold fewer than 850,000 clones, with 96% observed a single time. Material for sequencing was naive CD8+ T cells sorted from blood. These receptors all come from a man aged 25 to 45 in good health.

The genes are TRBV30 and TRBJ1-1, with TRBD1 identical over 7 bases. The CDR3 runs 11 residues. CDR1 GTSNPN and CDR2 SVGIG come from the germline V gene (reference sequence). J was trimmed by 5 bases and V by 6 bases; bases with no gene match: 3. In DNA form, the CDR3 reads TGTGCCTGCATGACAGGGACTGAAGCTTTCTTT. It translates to CACMTGTEAFF. Full variable domain (outside the CDR3, taken from reference TRBV30 and TRBJ1-1): SQTIHQWPATLVQPVGSPLSLECTVEGTSNPNLYWYRQAAGRGLQLLFYSVGIGQISSEVPQNLSASRPQDRQFILSSKKLLLSDSGFYLCACMTGTEAFFGQGTRLTVV.

The genes are TRBV10-3 and TRBJ2-7, with TRBD1 as a possible D gene (6 bases). V was clipped by 6 bases and J by 0 bases, with 15 bases between them. The germline CDR1 and CDR2 sequences are ENHRY and SYGVKD. This CDR3 has 15 amino acids. As DNA, the CDR3 is TGTGCCATCAGCGACCCGACAGGCTACTCCTACGAGCAGTACTTC. Encoded protein: CAISDPTGYSYEQYF.

The gene calls are TRBV19 and TRBJ2-7; the D gene is possibly TRBD1 (7 bases). With 3 bases removed from V and 1 base from J, the gap between germline ends came to 13 bases. Germline CDR1 is LNHDA and CDR2 is SQIVND (reference sequence). This CDR3 is 15 amino acids long. CDR3 sequence: CASSIGPGGSYEQYF. The CDR3 DNA is TGTGCCAGTAGTATCGGGCCAGGGGGGTCCTACGAGCAGTACTTC.

This rearrangement joins TRBV28 to TRBJ2-7, with D maybe TRBD1 (5 bases). Germline CDR1 is MDHEN and CDR2 is SYDVKM. The V gene lost 2 bases and the J gene lost 5 bases, with 13 bases spanning the gap. The CDR3 loop spans 14 amino acids. CDR3 coding DNA: TGTGCCAGCAGTTTAAGTCAGGGATTCGACGAGCAGTACTTC. Its translation: CASSLSQGFDEQYF.

The J gene is TRBJ2-5, the V gene TRBV7-6, with TRBD2 matching 7 bases. The CDR3 is 14 amino acids. The germline gives CDR1 SGHVS, CDR2 FNYEAQ. V gave up 2 bases and J gave up 5 bases; unmatched junction bases: 5. The CDR3 nucleotides are TGTGCCAGCAGCTTACGTGGGAGGGAGGAGACCCAGTACTTC. Its protein product is CASSLRGREETQYF.

This clone has more than one count but fewer than ten. The gene calls are TRBV29-1 and TRBJ2-7; 8 bases line up with TRBD1. This CDR3 spans 12 amino acids. The V and J ends lost 7 bases and 3 bases, in that order; junction bases with no gene match: 5. The germline V gene encodes CDR1 SQVTM and CDR2 ANQGSEA. CDR3 sequence (DNA): TGCAGCGGGTTGGACAGGGTCTACGAGCAGTACTTC. Encoded protein: CSGLDRVYEQYF.

This rearrangement joins TRBV27 to TRBJ2-7; TRBD2 matches at 14 bases. Trimming took 6 bases from V and 4 from J; bases not matched to a gene: 5. Germline CDR1 MNHEY, CDR2 SMNVEV (reference sequence). CDR3 length equals 15 residues. For the CDR3, the DNA is TGTGCCAGCAGCACGGGACTAGCGGGAGTATACGAGCAGTACTTC. This codes for CASSTGLAGVYEQYF.

CDR3 coding DNA: TGCGCCAGCAGCCTAAACCTGGACACCTTCGCTGAAGCTTTCTTT. Translation gives CASSLNLDTFAEAFF. The chain recombines TRBV5-1 with TRBJ1-1; tentative D call: TRBD1 (5 bases). Germline V gene lookup returns CDR1 SGHRS and CDR2 YFSETQ. CDR3 length: 15 amino acids. Trimming pared 4 bases from V and 6 bases from J, leaving 19 bases between.

The chain recombines TRBV10-3 with TRBJ2-7; TRBD1 is a possible D gene (5 bases). The V gene lost 4 bases and the J gene lost 6 bases, with 7 bases spanning the gap. The CDR3 has 11 residues. Germline V gene lookup returns CDR1 ENHRY and CDR2 SYGVKD. The CDR3 loop is CAISAGSEQYF. In DNA, the CDR3 is TGTGCCATCAGTGCAGGGTCCGAGCAGTACTTC.

The CDR3 DNA is TGTGCCAGCAGTTTAAGAGACAGTCCCTACGAGCAGTACTTC. This gives the protein CASSLRDSPYEQYF. The chain carries TRBV28 and TRBJ2-7; maybe TRBD1 (5 bases). From germline, CDR1 is MDHEN and CDR2 SYDVKM. V was trimmed by 2 bases and J by 2 bases, leaving 10 bases between them. The CDR3 has 14 residues. The full variable domain, completed using reference TRBV28 and TRBJ2-7, is DVKVTQSSRYLVKRTGEKVFLECVQDMDHENMFWYRQDPGLGLRLIYFSYDVKMKEKGDIPEGYSVSREKKERFSLILESASTNQTSMYLCASSLRDSPYEQYFGPGTRLTVT.

The chain links TRBV16 to TRBJ1-2; D gene unclear. V lost 1 base and J lost 6, with 12 bases in between. The V gene's germline CDR1 is KGHSY and CDR2 FQNENV. CDR3 length: 14 residues. The CDR3 protein is CASSQLFRGDGYTF. CDR3 nucleotide sequence: TGTGCCAGCAGCCAATTGTTCCGCGGAGATGGCTACACCTTC.

This chain connects TRBV14 to TRBJ2-5, with TRBD1 identical over 8 bases. The CDR3 is 14 residues long. The germline V gene has CDR1 SGHDN and CDR2 FVKESK. V was pared by 4 bases and J by 5 bases, with 6 bases of the junction left unmatched. The CDR3 region is CASSRLTGDETQYF. In DNA form, the CDR3 reads TGTGCCAGCAGCCGACTGACAGGGGATGAGACCCAGTACTTC.

The V and J genes are TRBV9 and TRBJ2-3; D is possibly TRBD2 (5 bases). CDR3 size: 15 residues. V lost 0 bases to trimming and J lost 6 bases, with 14 bases between them. Germline V CDR1 and CDR2: SGDLS, YYNGEE. CDR3 coding DNA: TGTGCCAGCAGCGTAGAAGGCGGGCCCTTGGATACGCAGTATTTT. Translation gives CASSVEGGPLDTQYF.

V is TRBV11-2 and J is TRBJ1-1; the D is unclear. V shed 1 base and J shed 0 bases, with 9 bases lying between them. Germline-derived CDR1 and CDR2 are SGHAT and FQNNGV. There are 15 residues in the CDR3. CDR3 amino acids: CASSLADYLNTEAFF. The CDR3 bases are TGTGCCAGCAGCTTAGCCGATTACCTGAACACTGAAGCTTTCTTT.

The rearrangement joins TRBV6-1 to TRBJ2-1, with D perhaps matching TRBD2 (5 bases). Trimming took off 3 bases at V and 6 bases at J, with 9 bases between the two ends. Germline lookup yields CDR1 MNHNS and CDR2 SASEGT. This CDR3 region has 13 residues. This CDR3 reads CASSDRGANEQFF. The DNA of the CDR3 is TGTGCCAGCAGTGATCGGGGAGCCAATGAGCAGTTCTTC.

J is TRBJ2-7 and V is TRBV28; 10 bases are shared with TRBD2. This CDR3 has 16 residues. In germline, CDR1 is MDHEN, CDR2 SYDVKM. J lost 0 bases, V lost 7 bases, and 9 bases had no gene match. CDR3 protein: CASKSSGSLTSYEQYF. CDR3 nucleotides: TGTGCCAGCAAGTCTAGCGGGAGCCTAACCTCCTACGAGCAGTACTTC.

This clone came up a few times. J is TRBJ2-7 and V is TRBV6-5; 7 positions agree with TRBD1. With 7 bases clipped from V and 3 bases from J, the junction kept 9 bases outside the gene matches. This CDR3 comprises 14 residues. Germline CDR1 and CDR2: MNHEY and SVGAGI. Written as DNA, the CDR3 is TGTGCCAGCACCTACTCGGGACAGAGCTACGAGCAGTACTTC. Protein: CASTYSGQSYEQYF.

This chain links TRBV10-2 with TRBJ2-1; no definite D call. Trimming stripped 5 bases from V and 3 bases from J, with 11 bases between. Germline V gene data show CDR1 as WSHSY and CDR2 as SAAADI. The CDR3 is 14 residues long. CDR3 coding DNA: TGCGCCAGCAGTTCTGTGACGATCTACAATGAGCAGTTCTTC. Protein sequence: CASSSVTIYNEQFF.

The chain is built from TRBV13 and TRBJ2-5, with D tentatively TRBD1 (5 bases). This CDR3 is built from 16 residues. V gave up 5 bases and J gave up 3 bases, with 19 bases separating them. Germline V gene data show CDR1 as PRHDT and CDR2 as FYEKMQ (reference sequence). CDR3: CASSLTQGVPKETQYF. The CDR3 coding sequence is TGTGCCAGCAGCCTCACTCAAGGGGTCCCCAAAGAGACCCAGTACTTC.

This chain uses TRBV7-9 with TRBJ1-1; the D gene is possibly TRBD1 (5 bases). With 5 bases removed from V and 7 bases from J, the gap between germline ends came to 14 bases. Germline loops: CDR1 SEHNR, CDR2 FQNEAQ (reference sequence). CDR3 length equals 13 residues. The CDR3 bases are TGTGCCAGCAGCCCCGGGGCCGACGATGAAGCTTTCTTT. Translated: CASSPGADDEAFF. Variable domain in full (rest from reference TRBV7-9 and TRBJ1-1): DTGVSQNPRHKITKRGQNVTFRCDPISEHNRLYWYRQTLGQGPEFLTYFQNEAQLEKSRLLSDRFSAERPKGSFSTLEIQRTEQGDSAMYLCASSPGADDEAFFGQGTRLTVV.

The chain has TRBV30 and TRBJ2-2; 12 bases are shared with TRBD2. Per germline, CDR1 GTSNPN and CDR2 SVGIG (reference sequence). The ends lost 7 bases at V and 10 bases at J; junction bases unmatched: 19. The CDR3 has 17 amino acids. CDR3 nucleotides: TGTGCCTCGGAGACAACGAGACTAGCGGGAGTTTACGAGGAGCTGTTTTTT. Residues: CASETTRLAGVYEELFF.